A single sample is the source of the 20 T cell receptor beta chains below, sequenced in a study of blood T cells in healthy people across ages. It was with a sample-barcoded 5' primer and a J-beta primer mix that a second PCR of about 7 to 12 cycles was run. TCRdb analysed the 5' RACE reads with MiXCR anew, one entry per CDR3 protein. Here the sample spans around 1,100,000 distinct CDR3 sequences, around two fifths being singletons. The sequenced sample was blood. The receptor source for this set is a man aged 18 to 30 in good health.

The chain combines TRBV7-2 with TRBJ1-6; 7 bases are shared with TRBD1. CDR1 SGHTA and CDR2 FQGNSA come from the germline V gene. CDR3 size: 14 residues. The V gene end was trimmed by 1 base and the J gene end by 9 bases; junction bases not matched to a gene: 3. CDR3 DNA: TGTGCCAGCAGCTTAGGAGACAGGGTTTCACCCCTCCACTTT. The encoded protein is CASSLGDRVSPLHF. The full variable domain, with the rest looked up from reference TRBV7-2 and TRBJ1-6, is GAGVSQSPSNKVTEKGKDVELRCDPISGHTALYWYRQSLGQGLEFLIYFQGNSAPDKSGLPSDRFSAERTGGSVSTLTIQRTQQEDSAVYLCASSLGDRVSPLHFGNGTRLTVT.

This clonotype was counted between two and nine times. This chain uses TRBV20-1 with TRBJ2-7; 9 nucleotides agree with TRBD2. The CDR3 contains 15 residues. The germline V gene has CDR1 DFQATT and CDR2 SNEGSKA (reference sequence). J gave up 2 bases and V 1 base, and 6 bases lay outside the gene matches. The CDR3 region has the DNA TGCAGTGCTAGAGGGATAGCGGGGGCTCCCTACGAGCAGTACTTC. It yields the protein CSARGIAGAPYEQYF.

This rearrangement joins TRBV20-1 to TRBJ2-3; D not resolved. The V and J ends lost 6 bases and 2 bases respectively, with 15 bases between them. CDR1 and CDR2 (germline): DFQATT, SNEGSKA (reference sequence). There are 14 residues in the CDR3. This CDR3 reads CSARPRTLTDTQYF. The CDR3 DNA is TGCAGTGCCAGGCCCCGGACGCTCACAGATACGCAGTATTTT.

The chain has TRBV25-1 and TRBJ2-5; D is possibly TRBD1 or TRBD2 (5 bases each). Germline CDR1 reads MGHDK; CDR2 reads SYGVNS. V shed 6 bases and J shed 11 bases, with 28 bases lying between them. The CDR3 runs to 16 residues. The CDR3 coding sequence is TGTGCCAGCAGCCTTGGGGGTCTCGGGGCGTACAATGAGCAGTACTTC. It specifies CASSLGGLGAYNEQYF.

J is TRBJ2-3 and V is TRBV6-5, with TRBD1 matching over 10 bases. Germline trimming cut 6 bases from V and 10 bases from J; bases unmatched to any gene: 4. The CDR3 loop spans 12 amino acids. Germline CDR1 reads MNHEY; CDR2 reads SVGAGI. CDR3 DNA: TGTGCCAGCAGCCCGGGACAGGGGTCGCAGTATTTT. Its translation is CASSPGQGSQYF.

The V and J genes are TRBV6-1 and TRBJ2-1; tentative D call: TRBD1 (6 bases). The J call may be incorrect, as the DNA end agrees better with TRBJ2-7. This CDR3 is built from 13 residues. Germline CDR1 reads MNHNS; CDR2 reads SASEGT. The CDR3 sequence is CASSSQGTGEQYF. CDR3 bases: TGTGCCAGCAGTTCCCAGGGAACAGGGGAGCAGTACTTC.

This chain connects TRBV4-2 to TRBJ2-6; 7 bases are a match to TRBD1. Germline V gene data show CDR1 as LGHNA and CDR2 as YNFKEQ. The V gene end was trimmed by 0 bases and the J gene end by 0 bases; junction bases not matched to a gene: 2. The CDR3 consists of 17 residues. Here the CDR3 DNA reads TGTGCCAGCAGCCAAGACCGGGACAGCTCTGGGGCCAACGTCCTGACTTTC. Translated: CASSQDRDSSGANVLTF.

This rearrangement joins TRBV4-1 to TRBJ1-1; unclear D gene. V was trimmed by 3 bases and J by 3 bases, leaving 14 bases between them. There are 15 residues in the CDR3. Germline CDR1 is MGHRA and CDR2 is YSYEKL. The CDR3 loop reads CASSHSYMGYTEAFF. DNA of the CDR3: TGCGCCAGCAGCCATTCATACATGGGATACACTGAAGCTTTCTTT.

A remark on this clonotype: A junction end diverges from the germline sequence, so it may reflect a read error. The chain is built from TRBV12-3 or TRBV12-4 and TRBJ1-4, with 10 bases fitting TRBD1. The CDR3 length is 17 residues. The CDR3 nucleotides read TGTGCCAGCAGTTTAAGTCAGAGGACAGGGGGTAATGAAAAACTGTATTTT. It is translated as CASSLSQRTGGNEKLYF.

The rearrangement links TRBV10-3 to TRBJ2-3; TRBD2 might be the D (6 bases). This CDR3 comprises 11 residues. The germline V and J ends were trimmed by 8 bases and 10 bases, with 13 bases remaining between them. Per the germline V gene, CDR1 is ENHRY and CDR2 is SYGVKD. The CDR3 here is CAISASVAQYF. The CDR3 nucleotides read TGTGCCATCTCGGCTAGCGTGGCGCAGTATTTT.

This clonotype was found a few times. The chain uses TRBV5-1 and TRBJ2-1; tentative D call: TRBD2 (6 bases). Germline V gene sequence: CDR1 SGHRS, CDR2 YFSETQ. This CDR3 has 16 residues. Trimming pared 0 bases from V and 4 bases from J, leaving 14 bases between. CDR3 nucleotide sequence: TGCGCCAGCAGCTTGGCACCCTTGGGGGGATACAATGAGCAGTTCTTC. The encoded protein is CASSLAPLGGYNEQFF.

V usage is TRBV6-5 and J usage is TRBJ1-4, with a possible D match to TRBD1 (6 bases). V dropped 5 bases and J dropped 8 bases, with 18 bases sitting between them. Germline V gene lookup returns CDR1 MNHEY and CDR2 SVGAGI. The CDR3 contains 15 residues. CDR3 amino acids: CASSPSQGRKEKLFF. CDR3 coding DNA: TGTGCCAGCAGTCCATCACAGGGCCGGAAGGAAAAACTGTTTTTT.

The rearrangement uses TRBV20-1 and TRBJ2-1, with D perhaps TRBD2 (6 bases). The last part of the DNA fits TRBJ2-7 better; the J call may be wrong. The germline V gene encodes CDR1 DFQATT and CDR2 SNEGSKA (reference sequence). This CDR3 contains 17 residues. This CDR3 reads CSARDPLYGSSYNEQYF. As DNA, the CDR3 is TGCAGTGCTAGAGACCCCCTTTACGGGAGCTCCTACAATGAGCAGTACTTC.

In this sample, this clonotype turned up a few times. The V and J genes are TRBV4-2 and TRBJ2-1, with D maybe TRBD2 (6 bases). Trimming pared 4 bases from V and 8 bases from J, leaving 21 bases between. In germline, CDR1 is LGHNA, CDR2 YNFKEQ. This CDR3 has 16 residues. The CDR3 DNA is TGTGCCAGCAGCCGAGAGGTGACTAGTGCTTACGATGAGCAGTTCTTC. Translated: CASSREVTSAYDEQFF.

This sequence joins TRBV5-1 and TRBJ1-6; D is perhaps TRBD1 (5 bases). Germline values: CDR1 SGHRS, CDR2 YFSETQ. The CDR3 covers 15 residues. The V and J ends lost 0 bases and 10 bases respectively, with 14 bases between them. The CDR3 protein is CASSLVQGTGSPLHF. The CDR3 DNA follows: TGCGCCAGCAGCTTGGTTCAGGGTACTGGGTCACCCCTCCACTTT.

This clonotype has more than one count but fewer than ten. CDR3 DNA sequence: TGCAGTGCAGGGGGGGACCCGAACACTGAAGCTTTCTTT. This codes for CSAGGDPNTEAFF. J is TRBJ1-1 and V is TRBV20-1, with D maybe TRBD1 (6 bases). This CDR3 spans 13 amino acids. The ends were cut back, 6 bases at V and 1 base at J, with 12 bases in the middle. Per the germline V gene, CDR1 is DFQATT and CDR2 is SNEGSKA (reference sequence).

The gene calls are TRBV6-6 and TRBJ2-5; D is unclear. The V end was cut by 8 bases, the J end by 2 bases, with 9 bases between. Germline V lookup: CDR1 MNHNY, CDR2 SVGAGI (reference sequence). The CDR3 has 12 amino acids. CDR3 sequence reads: CASGLPQETQYF. CDR3 bases: TGTGCCAGCGGTCTCCCTCAAGAGACCCAGTACTTC.

The J gene is TRBJ2-5, the V gene TRBV12-3 or TRBV12-4; unclear D gene. The J call may be faulty, since TRBJ2-7 better matches the DNA end. This CDR3 contains 14 residues. CDR3 bases: TGTGCCAGCAGTTTAGGGACCAACGCTTTCGAGCAGTACTTC. The encoded protein is CASSLGTNAFEQYF.

As concerns this clonotype: One base away lies a much larger clone, so this may be a sequencing read error. The rearrangement links TRBV7-2 to TRBJ1-2; 7 nucleotides agree with TRBD1. The CDR3 sequence is 15 residues long. The germline gives CDR1 SGHTA, CDR2 FQGNSA. V shed 7 bases, J shed 4 bases, and the junction held 12 bases outside the gene matches. The CDR3 loop is CASNLDRDTFYGYTF. DNA for the CDR3: TGTGCCAGCAACCTAGACAGGGATACCTTCTATGGCTACACCTTC.

This clonotype came up a few times. CDR3 in DNA: TGTGCCAGCACCCGTGGGGGGAGCTCCTACGAGCAGTACTTC. This translates into CASTRGGSSYEQYF. V usage is TRBV7-2 and J usage is TRBJ2-7, with a tentative D call TRBD2 (6 bases). The CDR3 spans 14 residues. Germline V gives CDR1 SGHTA, CDR2 FQGNSA. The V and J ends lost 7 bases and 0 bases respectively, with 13 bases between them.